Below are 29 T cell receptor beta chains sequenced from a single sample in a study of blood T cells in healthy people across ages. Alongside a J-beta primer mix, a sample-barcoded 5' primer served in a second PCR lasting about 7 to 11 cycles. TCRdb reprocessed the 5' RACE reads via MiXCR and lists one record per CDR3 protein. Of about 1.4 million distinct CDR3 sequences in the sample, approximately 63% were seen once. The sample consisted of blood. These receptors were obtained from a man between 18 and 29 years old in good health.

The V and J genes are TRBV7-2 and TRBJ2-7; no firm D call. Germline V gene data show CDR1 as SGHTA and CDR2 as FQGNSA. Trimming removed 8 bases at V and 1 base at J, with 9 bases between. CDR3 length: 12 amino acids. The CDR3 loop reads CASESPSYEQYF. Here the CDR3 DNA reads TGTGCCAGCGAGAGTCCATCCTACGAGCAGTACTTC.

J is TRBJ2-5 and V is TRBV27, with D maybe TRBD2 (7 bases). The length of the CDR3 is 14 residues. Trimming left V 6 bases short and J 0 bases short, with 11 bases between. Germline V gene sequence: CDR1 MNHEY, CDR2 SMNVEV (reference sequence). The CDR3 loop is CASRRGGNQETQYF. The CDR3, as DNA: TGTGCCAGCAGAAGGGGGGGAAACCAAGAGACCCAGTACTTC.

The chain uses TRBV7-2 and TRBJ1-4; weak D call: TRBD1 (6 bases). Germline CDR1 is SGHTA and CDR2 is FQGNSA. The V and J ends lost 5 bases and 6 bases respectively, with 13 bases between them. The CDR3 length is 14 residues. The CDR3 region has the DNA TGTGCCAGCAGCAACGACAGGAACCATGAAAAACTGTTTTTT. It is translated as CASSNDRNHEKLFF.

This chain connects TRBV4-1 to TRBJ1-6; D is uncertain. V lost 1 base, J lost 0 bases, and 10 bases lay in between. Germline CDR1 and CDR2: MGHRA and YSYEKL. The CDR3 covers 17 residues. CDR3 nucleotide sequence: TGCGCCAGCAGCCAAGGGGTCGGCCGCTCCTATAATTCACCCCTCCACTTT. Its translation: CASSQGVGRSYNSPLHF.

The gene calls are TRBV12-3 or TRBV12-4 and TRBJ1-3; D gene unclear. The CDR3 totals 15 residues. The V end was cut by 2 bases, the J end by 0 bases, with 8 bases between. The CDR3 spells CASSLLGRSGNTIYF. CDR3 DNA: TGTGCCAGCAGTTTACTGGGCCGCTCTGGAAACACCATATATTTT.

This chain joins TRBV21-1 and TRBJ1-6. TRBV21-1 is listed as a pseudogene. CDR3 length equals 14 residues. Here the CDR3 DNA reads TGTGCCAGCAGCAAAGCGACAGATAATTCACCCCTCCACTTT. Residues: CASSKATDNSPLHF.

J is TRBJ1-4 and V is TRBV20-1, with D unresolved. Per germline, CDR1 DFQATT and CDR2 SNEGSKA (reference sequence). V lost 7 bases, J lost 6 bases, and 12 bases lay in between. CDR3 length: 12 amino acids. The CDR3 nucleotides read TGCAGTGTGATCGGGGAGGATGAAAAACTGTTTTTT. Translating it yields CSVIGEDEKLFF.

The chain employs TRBV7-2 and TRBJ2-3; D call uncertain. Germline values: CDR1 SGHTA, CDR2 FQGNSA. The CDR3 runs to 16 residues. With 5 bases removed from V and 6 bases from J, the gap between germline ends came to 21 bases. The CDR3 bases are TGTGCCAGCAGCCCCCGACCCCCTACTCAAACGGATACGCAGTATTTT. It is translated as CASSPRPPTQTDTQYF.

This clonotype was observed a handful of times. V usage is TRBV25-1 and J usage is TRBJ1-2; D perhaps matches TRBD1 (6 bases). V was pared by 4 bases and J by 8 bases, with 26 bases between. CDR3 length equals 17 residues. The germline gives CDR1 MGHDK, CDR2 SYGVNS. The CDR3 DNA sequence: TGTGCCAGCAGTGGTCCACAGGGAACCCTATTGGGAGAGGGCTACACCTTC. This translates into CASSGPQGTLLGEGYTF.

This clonotype was recorded a few times. V usage is TRBV25-1 and J usage is TRBJ2-3; 7 bases fit TRBD2. Germline CDR1 reads MGHDK; CDR2 reads SYGVNS. Trimming cost V 4 bases and J 3 bases; bases outside gene matches: 4. The CDR3 is made up of 14 amino acids. CDR3 in DNA: TGTGCCAGCAGTGGCGGGGGAGGGACAGATACGCAGTATTTT. It is translated as CASSGGGGTDTQYF.

V usage is TRBV27 and J usage is TRBJ2-4; D is possibly TRBD1 (6 bases). With the DNA end fitting TRBJ2-7 better, the J assignment may be wrong. This CDR3 is 13 amino acids long. Germline CDR1 is MNHEY and CDR2 is SMNVEV (reference sequence). The CDR3 DNA is TGTGCCAGCAGGATCCCCGGGACACTCGAGCAGTACTTC. This codes for CASRIPGTLEQYF.

The chain uses TRBV12-3 or TRBV12-4 and TRBJ1-6; TRBD1 agrees at 10 bases. The CDR3 totals 20 residues. V lost 5 bases and J lost 0; bases outside the gene matches: 13. The CDR3 DNA reads TGTGCCAGCAGTCGGGGGGCGGGGACAGGGGCCCTCTCCTATAATTCACCCCTCCACTTT. Amino acids: CASSRGAGTGALSYNSPLHF.

A few counts support this clonotype. The rearrangement joins TRBV20-1 to TRBJ2-7; D is ambiguous. The germline V gene encodes CDR1 DFQATT and CDR2 SNEGSKA (reference sequence). Between the trimmed V and J ends, which lost 6 bases and 2 bases, there was a span of 11 bases. There are 12 residues in the CDR3. The CDR3 loop is CSAQDGPYEQYF. The CDR3 nucleotides read TGCAGTGCCCAGGACGGACCCTACGAGCAGTACTTC.

The chain has TRBV4-2 and TRBJ2-3; D is undetermined. CDR1 and CDR2 (germline): LGHNA, YNFKEQ. CDR3 length: 15 amino acids. Trimming removed 1 base from V and 8 bases from J, with 16 bases in between. This chain's CDR3 is CASSQGTRTLITQYF. For the CDR3, the DNA is TGTGCCAGCAGCCAAGGAACGAGGACCCTAATTACGCAGTATTTT.

The V gene is TRBV10-2, the J gene TRBJ2-3, with 10 positions matching TRBD1. The CDR3 length is 15 residues. Per germline, CDR1 WSHSY and CDR2 SAAADI. Losses at the gene ends were 10 bases for V and 0 bases for J; bases not matched to a gene: 7. The CDR3 here is CATGTGVFSTDTQYF. For the CDR3, the DNA is TGCGCCACCGGGACAGGGGTTTTCAGCACAGATACGCAGTATTTT.

This clonotype was counted only a few times. J is TRBJ1-2 and V is TRBV12-3 or TRBV12-4; 8 bases are a match to TRBD1. The CDR3 totals 15 residues. V shed 4 bases, J shed 3 bases, and the junction held 7 bases outside the gene matches. The CDR3: CASSSPRGQYYGYTF. In DNA form, the CDR3 reads TGTGCCAGCAGTTCTCCCAGGGGGCAGTACTATGGCTACACCTTC.

This chain connects TRBV9 to TRBJ2-1; TRBD2 agrees at 8 bases. Germline CDR1 is SGDLS and CDR2 is YYNGEE. There are 15 residues in the CDR3. Unmatched junction bases numbered 9, after V lost 4 bases and J lost 6 bases. The CDR3 DNA is TGTGCCAGCAGCCAGCCGGGACTAGGTTTCAATGAGCAGTTCTTC. Translating gives CASSQPGLGFNEQFF.

This clonotype appeared many times. This rearrangement joins TRBV7-2 to TRBJ2-3; perhaps TRBD2 as D (7 bases). The V and J ends lost 5 bases and 0 bases respectively, with 12 bases between them. Germline V gene lookup returns CDR1 SGHTA and CDR2 FQGNSA. The CDR3 has 15 amino acids. CDR3: CASSLGGASTDTQYF. CDR3 bases: TGTGCCAGCAGCCTAGGGGGGGCGAGCACAGATACGCAGTATTTT.

This clonotype was picked up a small number of times. The chain recombines TRBV6-1 with TRBJ1-6; 7 bases fit TRBD1. The CDR3 has 16 amino acids. Germline CDR1 and CDR2: MNHNS and SASEGT. The ends lost 6 bases at V and 2 bases at J; junction bases unmatched: 7. CDR3 amino acids: CASRLQGLAYNSPLHF. For the CDR3, the DNA is TGTGCCAGCAGGCTACAGGGGTTAGCCTATAATTCACCCCTCCACTTT.

J is TRBJ2-1 and V is TRBV10-3; D not certain. The CDR3 covers 17 residues. Germline values: CDR1 ENHRY, CDR2 SYGVKD. V was shortened by 1 base and J by 0 bases, with 13 bases between the two germline ends. CDR3 loop: CAISEYPMASSYNEQFF. In nucleotides, the CDR3 is TGTGCCATCAGTGAGTACCCGATGGCGAGCTCCTACAATGAGCAGTTCTTC.

The chain recombines TRBV28 with TRBJ2-7, with D perhaps matching TRBD1 or TRBD2 (6 bases each). The length of the CDR3 is 14 residues. Per the germline V gene, CDR1 is MDHEN and CDR2 is SYDVKM. Trimming stripped 6 bases from V and 7 bases from J, with 19 bases between. CDR3: CASSKSLGGQEQYF. As DNA, the CDR3 is TGTGCCAGCAGCAAATCCCTTGGGGGGCAAGAGCAGTACTTC. The full variable domain, rest sourced from reference TRBV28 and TRBJ2-7, is DVKVTQSSRYLVKRTGEKVFLECVQDMDHENMFWYRQDPGLGLRLIYFSYDVKMKEKGDIPEGYSVSREKKERFSLILESASTNQTSMYLCASSKSLGGQEQYFGPGTRLTVT.

V and J are TRBV9 and TRBJ1-1; D is possibly TRBD1 (5 bases). Trimming removed 0 bases at V and 5 bases at J, with 17 bases between. The CDR3 consists of 16 residues. CDR1 SGDLS and CDR2 YYNGEE come from the germline V gene. CDR3 nucleotides: TGTGCCAGCAGCGTAGGGTTCTATCAGGGCTGGACTGAAGCTTTCTTT. It is translated as CASSVGFYQGWTEAFF.

V usage is TRBV29-1 and J usage is TRBJ1-6; TRBD1 agrees at 9 bases. This CDR3 is built from 14 residues. With V trimmed by 7 bases and J by 6 bases, 7 bases remained unmatched. In germline, CDR1 is SQVTM, CDR2 ANQGSEA. CDR3: CSGSTGGLNSPLHF. CDR3 bases: TGCAGCGGCTCAACAGGGGGCCTTAATTCACCCCTCCACTTT.

This chain links TRBV21-1 with TRBJ2-4; the table's TRBD1 call for D was not verified on the DNA. The end of the DNA aligns better with TRBJ2-7, so the J call may be wrong. TRBV21-1 is a pseudogene. The CDR3 consists of 14 residues. CDR3 protein: CASSGRQGQREQYF. Written as DNA, the CDR3 is TGTGCCAGCAGCGGGAGACAGGGACAACGCGAGCAGTACTTC.

The chain recombines TRBV5-6 with TRBJ2-1, with D possibly called TRBD1 or TRBD2 (5 bases each). Trimming removed 2 bases at V and 3 bases at J, with 12 bases between. CDR1 and CDR2 (germline): SGHDT, YYEEEE. The CDR3 is made up of 15 amino acids. The CDR3 region has the DNA TGTGCCAGCAGCTTAAGGGACCGATACTACAATGAGCAGTTCTTC. Amino acid sequence: CASSLRDRYYNEQFF.

This chain links TRBV7-2 with TRBJ2-2; 7 nucleotides match TRBD2. CDR1 SGHTA and CDR2 FQGNSA come from the germline V gene. J lost 2 bases, V lost 0 bases, and 3 bases had no gene match. The CDR3 extends over 16 amino acids. The CDR3: CASSLAGGSNTGELFF. CDR3 nucleotide sequence: TGTGCCAGCAGCTTAGCGGGAGGGAGTAACACCGGGGAGCTGTTTTTT.

The chain has TRBV25-1 and TRBJ1-3, with D uncertain. V was cut by 6 bases and J by 0 bases, with 9 bases left in between. The germline gives CDR1 MGHDK, CDR2 SYGVNS. The CDR3 consists of 14 residues. CDR3 region: CASSGFVSGNTIYF. The CDR3 coding sequence is TGTGCCAGCAGCGGCTTCGTCTCTGGAAACACCATATATTTT. The full variable domain, with the rest looked up from reference TRBV25-1 and TRBJ1-3, is EADIYQTPRYLVIGTGKKITLECSQTMGHDKMYWYQQDPGMELHLIHYSYGVNSTEKGDLSSESTVSRIRTEHFPLTLESARPSHTSQYLCASSGFVSGNTIYFGEGSWLTVV.

This clonotype was counted only a few times. The V call is TRBV20-1, the J call TRBJ2-7, with 10 bases matching TRBD2. Trimming at V came to 2 bases and at J to 6 bases, leaving 13 bases not matched to a gene. The CDR3 is 16 residues long. The germline gives CDR1 DFQATT, CDR2 SNEGSKA (reference sequence). The CDR3 region is CSARLLTSGVESEQYF. The CDR3 coding sequence is TGCAGTGCTAGATTATTAACTAGCGGGGTTGAGAGCGAGCAGTACTTC.

This clonotype was observed a handful of times. J is TRBJ1-6 and V is TRBV7-2; weak D call: TRBD1 (6 bases). The CDR3 spans 13 residues. Germline V gene lookup returns CDR1 SGHTA and CDR2 FQGNSA. Trimming cost V 2 bases and J 10 bases, with 9 bases left between them. The CDR3 here is CASSLYRDSPLHF. CDR3 sequence (DNA): TGTGCCAGCAGCTTATACAGGGACTCACCCCTCCACTTT.